Listed below are T cell receptor beta chains from one sample, sequenced in a study of beta chain features in type 1 diabetes. TCRdb's copy holds only in-frame clones and misses some; the assay was immunoSEQ multiplex PCR. This sample yields under 400,000 clones, of which about 20% are seen a single time; around 0.044% belongs to the top ten. Source material: naive CD4+ T cells from blood. Receptors originate from a woman between 18 and 29 years old in good health. CDR3s include the opening cysteine and the closing phenylalanine or tryptophan. D genes are given only for firm matches. Clone sizes are given selectively: once, few, many, or a class where the clone is expanded.

TRBD2 TRBJ2-1 . TRBV7-3 CASSTRAGNPYNEQFF TGTGCCAGCAGCACCAGAGCGGGGAACCCCTACAATGAGCAGTTCTTC
. TRBJ2-5 . TRBV4-1 CASSQGTVQETQYF TGCGCCAGCAGCCAAGGGACAGTCCAAGAGACCCAGTACTTC
. TRBJ2-7 few TRBV29-1 CSAMGQGSYEQYF TGCAGCGCCATGGGGCAGGGGTCCTACGAGCAGTACTTC
. TRBJ1-2 . TRBV30 CAWSEAVGYTF TGTGCCTGGAGTGAAGCGGTCGGCTACACCTTC
. TRBJ2-6 few TRBV6-6 CASSYPTGANVLTF TGTGCCAGCAGTTACCCCACTGGGGCCAACGTCCTGACTTTC
. TRBJ1-1 . TRBV9 CASSVGGHQNTEAFF TGTGCCAGCAGCGTAGGAGGACACCAGAACACTGAAGCTTTCTTT
. TRBJ2-7 few TRBV29-1 CSVQGRVTRKYF TGCAGCGTTCAGGGCAGGGTAACGAGGAAGTACTTC
. TRBJ2-3 . TRBV5-1 CASSFDGGTDTQYF TGCGCCAGCAGCTTTGACGGAGGCACAGATACGCAGTATTTT
TRBD1 TRBJ2-7 . TRBV20-1 CSAPDRLVQYF TGCAGTGCTCCGGACAGGTTGGTGCAGTACTTC
. TRBJ1-3 . TRBV6-5 CASSYRGYENTIYF TGTGCCAGCAGTTACAGGGGTTATGAAAACACCATATATTTT
. TRBJ2-3 . TRBV7-9 CASSSGRDTDTQYF TGTGCCAGCAGCTCAGGCCGAGACACAGATACGCAGTATTTT
. TRBJ2-3 . TRBV5-1 CASSLGGPSTDTQYF TGCGCCAGCAGCTTGGGGGGCCCAAGCACAGATACGCAGTATTTT
. TRBJ2-7 . TRBV15 CATKEQDSYEQYF TGTGCCACCAAGGAACAGGACTCCTACGAGCAGTACTTC
. TRBJ1-6 . TRBV13 CASSTPDPEDSPLHF TGTGCCAGCAGCACCCCGGACCCGGAGGATTCACCCCTCCACTTT
TRBD1 TRBJ2-7 few TRBV2 CASSEDRGGEQYF TGTGCCAGCAGTGAGGACAGGGGCGGAGAGCAGTACTTC
. TRBJ1-2 . TRBV6-6 CASSSPQGLYGYTF TGTGCCAGCAGTTCGCCTCAGGGACTCTATGGCTACACCTTC
. TRBJ2-3 . TRBV19 CASSMRLLSTDTQYF TGTGCCAGTAGTATGAGGCTCCTATCCACAGATACGCAGTATTTT
TRBD2 TRBJ2-1 few TRBV30 CAWTLGAGGYNEQFF TGTGCCTGGACACTCGGGGCGGGGGGCTACAATGAGCAGTTCTTC
TRBD1 TRBJ2-6 . TRBV5-1 CASSSDRVGSGANVLTF TGCGCCAGCAGCTCGGACAGGGTGGGCTCTGGGGCCAACGTCCTGACTTTC
. TRBJ1-4 few TRBV7-9 CACPAGLGKLFF TGTGCCTGTCCTGCGGGGCTGGGAAAACTGTTTTTT
TRBD1 TRBJ2-7 few TRBV7-2 CASSRGGTGGAEEQYF TGTGCCAGCAGCAGAGGGGGGACAGGGGGCGCGGAGGAGCAGTACTTC
TRBD2 TRBJ2-2 few TRBV7-9 CASSSFSGSGNTGELFF TGTGCCAGCAGCTCTTTTAGCGGGAGCGGGAACACCGGGGAGCTGTTTTTT
. TRBJ2-1 . TRBV4-3 CASSQDHLALNNEQFF TGCGCCAGCAGCCAAGATCACCTAGCGCTTAACAATGAGCAGTTCTTC
TRBD2 TRBJ2-1 few TRBV5-1 CASSEPTGRNEQFF TGCGCCAGCAGCGAACCCACCGGGAGGAATGAGCAGTTCTTC
TRBD2 TRBJ2-5 few TRBV6-6 CAAASGGRGETQYF TGTGCCGCTGCTAGCGGGGGCCGGGGAGAGACCCAGTACTTC
TRBD1 TRBJ1-5 . TRBV30 CAWSGQGLNQPQHF TGTGCCTGGAGTGGACAGGGACTTAATCAGCCCCAGCATTTT
. TRBJ2-4 . TRBV30 CACSEGFAKNIQYF TGTGCCTGCTCGGAGGGTTTTGCCAAAAACATTCAGTACTTC
TRBD2 TRBJ2-1 . TRBV7-9 CASSRPSGTRGTNEQFF TGTGCCAGCAGCCGACCAAGTGGGACTAGGGGTACCAATGAGCAGTTCTTC
. TRBJ1-1 . TRBV2 CASSPLRGNTEAFF TGTGCCAGCAGCCCGTTAAGGGGGAACACTGAAGCTTTCTTT
TRBD2 TRBJ2-2 . TRBV9 CASSVGLAGGNTGELFF TGTGCCAGCAGCGTAGGGCTAGCGGGAGGAAACACCGGGGAGCTGTTTTTT
TRBD2 TRBJ2-2 few TRBV11-3 CASSRLAGHDTGELFF TGTGCCAGCAGCCGACTAGCGGGACATGACACCGGGGAGCTGTTTTTT
. TRBJ1-1 . TRBV29-1 CSVEARNTEAFF TGCAGCGTTGAGGCAAGGAACACTGAAGCTTTCTTT
. TRBJ1-3 few TRBV9 CASSVLGQGNTIYF TGTGCCAGCAGCGTTCTGGGACAAGGAAACACCATATATTTT
. TRBJ1-5 . TRBV5-6 CASSSQGRHQPQHF TGTGCCAGCAGCTCACAGGGAAGGCATCAGCCCCAGCATTTT
TRBD1 TRBJ2-1 . TRBV5-1 CASVLGTGVYNEQFF TGCGCCAGCGTTTTAGGGACAGGGGTCTACAATGAGCAGTTCTTC
TRBD2 TRBJ2-7 . TRBV25-1 CASSSSGSLYEQYF TGTGCCAGCAGTTCTAGCGGGAGCCTCTACGAGCAGTACTTC
. TRBJ2-1 . TRBV29-1 CSALPQGLPGDEQFF TGCAGCGCCCTCCCTCAGGGGCTTCCAGGAGATGAGCAGTTCTTC
TRBD1 TRBJ1-4 . TRBV7-2 CASRGQVNEKLFF TGTGCCAGCAGGGGACAGGTTAATGAAAAACTGTTTTTT
TRBD1 TRBJ2-1 . TRBV30 CASLEQGSGQFF TGTGCCTCTTTAGAACAGGGGAGCGGGCAGTTCTTC
. TRBJ1-6 . TRBV27 CASSSSGGTPLHF TGTGCCAGCAGTTCCTCGGGAGGAACACCCCTCCACTTT
. TRBJ2-2 . TRBV28 CASSLASANTGELFF TGTGCCAGCAGTTTAGCCAGCGCGAACACCGGGGAGCTGTTTTTT
. TRBJ2-5 few TRBV5-8 CASSSGNEETQYF TGTGCCAGCAGCTCCGGGAACGAAGAGACCCAGTACTTC
TRBD2 TRBJ2-3 . TRBV7-2 CASSRGGSTDTQYF TGTGCCAGCAGTCGGGGGGGGAGCACAGATACGCAGTATTTT
TRBD1 TRBJ1-2 once TRBV19 CASTRDRGGNYGYTF TGTGCCAGTACCCGGGACAGGGGAGGAAACTATGGCTACACCTTC
TRBD1 TRBJ2-5 . TRBV5-6 CASSDTGGLVETQYF TGTGCCAGCAGCGACACAGGGGGGCTAGTGGAGACCCAGTACTTC
. TRBJ2-6 . TRBV30 CAWSTGSGANVLTF TGTGCCTGGAGCACAGGGTCTGGGGCCAACGTCCTGACTTTC
. TRBJ1-5 few TRBV6-5 CASSYQAIPNQPQHF TGTGCCAGCAGTTACCAGGCGATTCCCAATCAGCCCCAGCATTTT
. TRBJ1-1 . TRBV14 CASSHWSGRATEAFF TGTGCCAGCAGCCACTGGTCCGGGCGGGCCACTGAAGCTTTCTTT
. TRBJ2-3 few TRBV29-1 CSVEGGTGLDTQYF TGCAGCGTTGAAGGGGGAACAGGTTTGGATACGCAGTATTTT
. TRBJ2-1 . TRBV7-2 CASSPPGINNEQFF TGTGCCAGCAGCCCCCCGGGGATCAACAATGAGCAGTTCTTC
. TRBJ1-3 few TRBV7-2 CASSPGGQGNTIYF TGTGCCAGCAGCCCCGGGGGGCAAGGAAACACCATATATTTT
. TRBJ1-5 . TRBV30 CAWSLGENQPQHF TGTGCCTGGAGTCTAGGGGAAAATCAGCCCCAGCATTTT
. TRBJ2-7 few TRBV6-6 CASSYWTNSYEQYF TGTGCCAGCAGTTACTGGACTAACTCCTACGAGCAGTACTTC
TRBD2 TRBJ2-5 . TRBV10-3 CAISGTSGETQYF TGTGCCATCAGCGGGACTAGCGGAGAGACCCAGTACTTC
. TRBJ1-1 . TRBV18 CASSTWSGNTEAFF TGTGCCAGCTCCACCTGGTCGGGGAACACTGAAGCTTTCTTT